The 17 T cell receptor beta chains below were found in one sample sequenced in a study of beta chain features in type 1 diabetes. Study observations and caveats: In every one of the four CD4+ subsets, TCRB CDR3s were moderately but significantly shorter in Type 1 diabetes patients.

All of the isolated RNA was reverse transcribed, so expressed TCRB transcripts were sequenced. Generated by immunoSEQ multiplex PCR, the TCRdb table keeps only in-frame clones and is missing some. The sample holds 640,000 or so clones; around an eighth are singletons and the top ten take 0.035% to 0.04%. These receptors lack a known antigen. Sequences were obtained from naive CD4+ T cells from blood. The source of these receptors is a man between 18 and 29 years old with type 1 diabetes.

The sample holds a few counts of this clone. The rearrangement links TRBV30 to TRBJ2-7, with D possibly matching TRBD2 (5 bases). Trimming left V 3 bases short and J 0 bases short, with 9 bases between. Germline assignment: CDR1 GTSNPN and CDR2 SVGIG (reference sequence). The CDR3 contains 13 residues. This CDR3 is CAWSGDNSYEQYF. In DNA, the CDR3 is TGTGCCTGGAGCGGGGATAACTCCTACGAGCAGTACTTC.

The V call is TRBV5-4, the J call TRBJ1-5; maybe TRBD1 (6 bases). This CDR3 has 14 residues. The V gene lost 4 bases and the J gene lost 7 bases, with 15 bases spanning the gap. CDR1 and CDR2 (germline): SGHNT, YYREEE (reference sequence). CDR3 DNA sequence: TGTGCCAGCAGCAACGGGACATTCGGACAGCCCCAGCATTTT. This gives the protein CASSNGTFGQPQHF. The whole variable domain, remainder taken from reference TRBV5-4 and TRBJ1-5, is ETGVTQSPTHLIKTRGQQVTLRCSSQSGHNTVSWYQQALGQGPQFIFQYYREEENGRGNFPPRFSGLQFPNYSSELNVNALELDDSALYLCASSNGTFGQPQHFGDGTRLSIL.

There are a few counts of this clone. The chain employs TRBV19 and TRBJ1-1; 10 nucleotides line up with TRBD1. V shed 5 bases and J 1 base; nucleotides not matched to a gene: 4. CDR3 length: 15 residues. From germline, CDR1 is LNHDA and CDR2 SQIVND (reference sequence). CDR3 sequence: CASSPGTGENTEAFF. As DNA, the CDR3 is TGTGCCAGTAGTCCAGGGACAGGGGAGAACACTGAAGCTTTCTTT.

This clone was counted a few times. The chain uses TRBV30 and TRBJ2-6; D not resolved. V was cut by 8 bases and J by 2 bases, with 4 bases left in between. The germline V gene encodes CDR1 GTSNPN and CDR2 SVGIG (reference sequence). The CDR3 totals 11 residues. The DNA of the CDR3 is TGTGCCGGAGCTGGGGCCAACGTCCTGACTTTC. As protein: CAGAGANVLTF.

On this clone: The sample has other DNA sequences that encode this CDR3 too. The J gene is TRBJ2-7, the V gene TRBV25-1, with D unresolved. V was trimmed by 4 bases and J by 3 bases, leaving 7 bases between them. Germline lookup yields CDR1 MGHDK and CDR2 SYGVNS. The CDR3 totals 12 residues. The CDR3 nucleotides read TGTGCCAGCAGTGGATCGTTCTACGAGCAGTACTTC. Protein: CASSGSFYEQYF.

This clone was observed a handful of times. V gene TRBV5-1 combines with J gene TRBJ2-1, with D maybe TRBD1 (5 bases). V lost 1 base and J lost 7, with 12 bases in between. CDR1 is SGHRS and CDR2 is YFSETQ in the germline V gene. The CDR3 sequence is 14 residues long. The CDR3 reads CASSLPERGNEQFF. DNA of the CDR3: TGCGCCAGCAGCTTGCCTGAAAGGGGAAATGAGCAGTTCTTC.

This clone came up a few times. The gene calls are TRBV29-1 and TRBJ1-1; the D is unclear. Trimming took off 3 bases at V and 1 base at J, with 9 bases between the two ends. Per germline, CDR1 SQVTM and CDR2 ANQGSEA. The CDR3 extends over 13 amino acids. CDR3 DNA sequence: TGCAGCGTTGAGTGGGCGAAGAACACTGAAGCTTTCTTT. Translated: CSVEWAKNTEAFF.

There are a few counts of this clone. This CDR3 is also generated by other DNA sequences in the sample. The V call is TRBV9, the J call TRBJ2-2; D call uncertain. CDR3 length: 13 amino acids. Germline values: CDR1 SGDLS, CDR2 YYNGEE. Trimming cost V 0 bases and J 4 bases, with 4 bases left between them. The CDR3, as DNA: TGTGCCAGCAGCGTAGTTTCCACCGGGGAGCTGTTTTTT. Its translation is CASSVVSTGELFF.

The sample holds a few counts of this clone. The chain links TRBV2 to TRBJ2-5; D gene unclear. CDR1 SNHLY and CDR2 FYNNEI come from the germline V gene. This CDR3 contains 12 residues. The V gene lost 6 bases and the J gene lost 5 bases, with 10 bases spanning the gap. As DNA, the CDR3 is TGTGCCAGCAGGCAGCAGGTGGAGACCCAGTACTTC. Its protein is CASRQQVETQYF.

A few counts support this clone. The chain uses TRBV28 and TRBJ1-2; weak D call: TRBD1 (6 bases). CDR3 length: 16 amino acids. Germline V lookup: CDR1 MDHEN, CDR2 SYDVKM. V lost 1 base and J 2 bases, leaving 14 bases between the germline ends. The CDR3, as DNA: TGTGCCAGCAGTTTATTGGGCCAGGGGCCAAACTATGGCTACACCTTC. It specifies CASSLLGQGPNYGYTF.

This clone was detected a few times. The V call is TRBV12-5, the J call TRBJ2-1; TRBD2 aligns across 7 bases. V was pared by 6 bases and J by 8 bases, with 13 bases of the junction left unmatched. The CDR3 has 15 residues. Germline lookup yields CDR1 LGHNT and CDR2 FRNRAP. CDR3 amino acids: CASGRGGFEFDEQFF. DNA of the CDR3: TGTGCTAGTGGCCGGGGAGGGTTTGAGTTCGATGAGCAGTTCTTC.

This clone was counted a few times. The chain combines TRBV19 with TRBJ1-1; no reliable D call. The CDR3 covers 11 residues. Looked up from germline, CDR1 is LNHDA and CDR2 is SQIVND (reference sequence). Trimming removed 8 bases from V and 4 bases from J, with 8 bases in between. CDR3: CASEDPTEAFF. CDR3 DNA sequence: TGTGCCAGTGAGGACCCCACTGAAGCTTTCTTT.

This clone has only one observation. This chain links TRBV2 with TRBJ2-7; D uncertain. The CDR3 has 13 residues. CDR1 and CDR2 (germline): SNHLY, FYNNEI. Trimming stripped 3 bases from V and 3 bases from J, with 9 bases between. CDR3 residues: CASSDGYGYEQYF. DNA of the CDR3: TGTGCCAGCAGTGACGGATACGGCTACGAGCAGTACTTC.

This clone has just a few counts. Other DNA sequences from this sample encode an identical CDR3 as well. V and J are TRBV10-3 and TRBJ2-3; the D is unclear. CDR3 length: 11 amino acids. From germline, CDR1 is ENHRY and CDR2 SYGVKD. V dropped 4 bases and J dropped 3 bases, with 2 bases sitting between them. In nucleotides, the CDR3 is TGTGCCATCAGTGGGACAGATACGCAGTATTTT. It codes for CAISGTDTQYF.

This clone was seen a handful of times. This chain links TRBV9 with TRBJ2-2; D is unclear. Deletions cut 3 bases from V and 2 bases from J, with 14 bases between. CDR1 is SGDLS and CDR2 is YYNGEE in the germline V gene. The CDR3 spans 16 residues. CDR3 bases: TGTGCCAGCAGCGCCACACCGAAGGGAAACACCGGGGAGCTGTTTTTT. Amino acids: CASSATPKGNTGELFF. Full variable domain (outside the CDR3, taken from reference TRBV9 and TRBJ2-2): DSGVTQTPKHLITATGQRVTLRCSPRSGDLSVYWYQQSLDQGLQFLIQYYNGEERAKGNILERFSAQQFPDLHSELNLSSLELGDSALYFCASSATPKGNTGELFFGEGSRLTVL.

This clone was counted a few times. The J gene is TRBJ2-4, the V gene TRBV18; maybe TRBD1 (5 bases). V gave up 0 bases and J gave up 8 bases, with 17 bases separating them. This CDR3 comprises 16 residues. From germline, CDR1 is KGHSH and CDR2 LQKENI. The CDR3 region is CASSPPGSGEGDIQYF. The CDR3 DNA reads as TGTGCCAGCTCACCACCAGGATCAGGAGAAGGGGACATTCAGTACTTC. Full variable domain (outside the CDR3, taken from reference TRBV18 and TRBJ2-4): NAGVMQNPRHLVRRRGQEARLRCSPMKGHSHVYWYRQLPEEGLKFMVYLQKENIIDESGMPKERFSAEFPKEGPSILRIQQVVRGDSAAYFCASSPPGSGEGDIQYFGAGTRLSVL.

CDR3 nucleotides: TGTGCCAGCAGCTTAGGACCCGAGGGGATTCAGTACTTC. As protein: CASSLGPEGIQYF. This chain joins TRBV7-2 and TRBJ2-4, with D perhaps given as TRBD1 or TRBD2 (5 bases each). Trimming shortened V by 1 base and J by 10 bases, and 11 bases separated the two germline ends. The CDR3 sequence is 13 residues long. Germline CDR1 reads SGHTA; CDR2 reads FQGNSA.